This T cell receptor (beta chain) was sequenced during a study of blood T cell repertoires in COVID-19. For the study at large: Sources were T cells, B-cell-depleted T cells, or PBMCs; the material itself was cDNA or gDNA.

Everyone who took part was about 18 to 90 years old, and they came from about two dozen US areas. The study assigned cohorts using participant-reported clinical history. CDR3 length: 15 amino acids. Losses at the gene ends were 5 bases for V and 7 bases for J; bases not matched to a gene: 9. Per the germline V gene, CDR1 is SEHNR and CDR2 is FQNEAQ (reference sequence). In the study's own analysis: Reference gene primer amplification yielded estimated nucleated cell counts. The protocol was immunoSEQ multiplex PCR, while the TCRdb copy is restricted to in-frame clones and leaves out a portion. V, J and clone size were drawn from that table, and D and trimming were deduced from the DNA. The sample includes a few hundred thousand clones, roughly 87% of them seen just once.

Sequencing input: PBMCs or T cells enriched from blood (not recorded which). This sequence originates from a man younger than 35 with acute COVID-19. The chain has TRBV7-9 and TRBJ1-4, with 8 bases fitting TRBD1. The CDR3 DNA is TGTGCCAGCAGCGGCGGACAGGGATTGAGTGAAAAACTGTTTTTT. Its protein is CASSGGQGLSEKLFF.